Only one count was recorded for the clone carrying this T cell receptor (beta chain). Its antigen is unknown. TCRdb's copy holds only in-frame clones and misses some; the assay was immunoSEQ multiplex PCR. This table holds 550,000 to 800,000 clones, about 92% found once. The data were taken from a study of shared clonotypes between healthy human individuals. Study-level findings and limits: As a rule, naive subsets had a larger estimated richness than memory subsets.

Sequenced material: memory CD8+ T cells from PBMCs. As to subset: CD45RO+ cells pooled with CCR7-negative TemRA cells. The TCR originated in a man between 18 and 35 years old in good health. Some clones in this sample may be carry-over from other donors' samples.

In DNA form, the CDR3 reads TGCAGCGTTGAGATAAGTTCCGGAAAGTACGAGCAGTACTTC. Residues: CSVEISSGKYEQYF. The J gene is TRBJ2-7, the V gene TRBV29-1; D is unresolved. In germline, CDR1 is SQVTM, CDR2 ANQGSEA. Trimming took 3 bases from V and 4 from J, leaving 16 bases between them. The CDR3 totals 14 residues.